The present T cell receptor beta chain was sequenced within a study of CD8 T cells in ankylosing spondylitis. Study-wide points: Roughly eight highly homologous variants made up a TCR beta motif that seemed to typify ankylosing spondylitis blood. Reportedly, disease-linked clones are significantly enriched in ankylosing spondylitis patients' matched synovial fluid. A number of the motif variants had already been described in reactive arthritis synovial fluid and blood.

This clonotype showed up just a few times. Its target is not known. Quantitative 5'-RACE with molecular barcodes generated TCR beta libraries. MiXCR, applied by TCRdb to the 5' RACE reads, yields one record per CDR3 protein. The sample consists of hundreds of thousands of distinct CDR3 sequences, 17% of them appearing once. V was shortened by 0 bases and J by 1 base, with 10 bases between the two germline ends. CDR3 size: 15 residues. The germline V gene encodes CDR1 SGHVS and CDR2 FNYEAQ. Sequenced material: blood, either unsorted or a sorted T cell fraction (not recorded which). The receptor was isolated from a male donor with ankylosing spondylitis. The rearrangement uses TRBV7-6 and TRBJ2-7; D is possibly TRBD1 (6 bases). The CDR3 nucleotides read TGTGCCAGCAGCTTAGCAGGGGGTAGGTCCTACGAGCAGTACTTC. Translated: CASSLAGGRSYEQYF.